This section outlines one T cell receptor beta chain sequence together with its context. Antigen unknown. Via MiXCR, TCRdb re-called the 5' RACE reads, giving one row per CDR3 protein. Of about 18,000 distinct CDR3 sequences listed, around 5.9% are singletons. CDR3 length: 14 amino acids. CDR1 is SQVTM and CDR2 is ANQGSEA in the germline V gene. Trimming took 7 bases from V and 6 from J, leaving 20 bases between them. The data originate from a study of early T cells in non-severe SARS-CoV-2 infection. Study context: From unsorted whole blood, bulk RNA was sequenced, and the chains remained unpaired.

General observations from the study: Private and CD4 specificities were missed by VDJdb matching, which favored anti-spike CD8 responses.

V gene TRBV29-1 combines with J gene TRBJ2-3, with D possibly TRBD1 on 6 matching bases. The specimen sequenced was whole blood. The clonotype comes from an adult who was a healthcare worker with PCR-confirmed SARS-CoV-2 infection or an uninfected control (not recorded which). DNA of the CDR3: TGCAGCGCAAACCGGGACACACGGCGGGATACGCAGTATTTT. It translates to CSANRDTRRDTQYF.